The 10 T cell receptor beta chains reported below all come from one sample, sequenced in a study of metastatic and nonmetastatic thyroid tumors. Thyroid surgery was preceded by no treatment in any patient. From the PCR reads, TCRdb re-called clones with MiXCR. Here the sample spans almost 5,500 clones, around 37% being singletons. Sequenced material: adjacent normal tissue. Receptor source: a female donor with papillary thyroid cancer or a benign thyroid nodule (not recorded which). Some clones in this sample may be carry-over from other donors' samples.

This clone is judged large. The chain couples TRBV19 to TRBJ1-3; D is ambiguous. The length of the CDR3 is 13 residues. Trimming stripped 6 bases from V and 3 bases from J, with 9 bases between. Germline assignment: CDR1 LNHDA and CDR2 SQIVND (reference sequence). This chain's CDR3 is CASRLPHGNTIYF. The CDR3, as DNA: TGTGCCAGTAGACTCCCCCATGGAAACACCATATATTTT.

The rearrangement joins TRBV7-2 to TRBJ1-2, with 9 positions matching TRBD1. The CDR3 totals 15 residues. Losses at the gene ends were 5 bases for V and 5 bases for J; bases not matched to a gene: 9. The germline V gene has CDR1 SGHTA and CDR2 FQGNSA. CDR3 sequence reads: CASSPRGQGVYGYTF. DNA for the CDR3: TGTGCCAGCAGCCCTAGGGGACAGGGAGTTTATGGCTACACCTTC.

The chain combines TRBV27 with TRBJ1-6; possibly TRBD1 for D (5 bases). Germline CDR1 and CDR2: MNHEY and SMNVEV (reference sequence). Trimming cost V 3 bases and J 6 bases, with 15 bases left between them. CDR3 length: 16 amino acids. In nucleotides, the CDR3 is TGTGCCAGCAGTTTTCGCTCCAGGGCGAGTAATTCACCCCTCCACTTT. This encodes CASSFRSRASNSPLHF.

The chain has TRBV11-2 and TRBJ2-7; D unclear. V lost 4 bases and J 5 bases, leaving 15 bases between the germline ends. Germline V gene sequence: CDR1 SGHAT, CDR2 FQNNGV. The CDR3 extends over 14 amino acids. CDR3: CASSSVAGVNEQYF. CDR3 nucleotides: TGTGCCAGCAGCTCAGTGGCTGGGGTTAACGAGCAGTACTTC.

This chain connects TRBV6-2 or TRBV6-3 to TRBJ2-1; D remains unclear. Germline loops: CDR1 MNHEY, CDR2 SVGEGT. The CDR3 loop spans 13 amino acids. Deletions cut 0 bases from V and 8 bases from J, with 8 bases between. The CDR3 region is CASSYSGTHEQFF. CDR3 DNA sequence: TGTGCCAGCAGTTACTCAGGAACGCATGAGCAGTTCTTC.

For the CDR3, the DNA is TGTGCCATCAGAACCGGGACAGGAAACACTGAAGCTTTCTTT. It yields the protein CAIRTGTGNTEAFF. This chain uses TRBV10-3 with TRBJ1-1, with TRBD1 matching 8 bases. V dropped 6 bases and J dropped 2; count of bases not matched to a gene: 5. This CDR3 comprises 14 residues. Germline V gives CDR1 ENHRY, CDR2 SYGVKD.

The chain uses TRBV6-2 or TRBV6-3 and TRBJ2-2; the D is unclear. Between the trimmed V and J ends, which lost 8 bases and 5 bases, there was a span of 12 bases. The CDR3 consists of 13 residues. Germline V gene lookup returns CDR1 MNHEY and CDR2 SVGEGT. The CDR3 loop reads CASGQVPTGELFF. In DNA form, the CDR3 reads TGTGCCAGCGGGCAGGTACCAACCGGGGAGCTGTTTTTT.

This clone has just a few counts. The chain recombines TRBV25-1 with TRBJ1-3, with D perhaps matching TRBD1 (6 bases). Trimming left V 5 bases short and J 2 bases short, with 10 bases between. Germline V gene sequence: CDR1 MGHDK, CDR2 SYGVNS. The CDR3 loop spans 14 amino acids. CDR3 DNA sequence: TGTGCCAGCAGTCGACAGGTAGCTGGAAACACCATATATTTT. As protein: CASSRQVAGNTIYF.

The chain combines TRBV28 with TRBJ1-3; tentatively, D is TRBD1 (6 bases). The germline gives CDR1 MDHEN, CDR2 SYDVKM. This CDR3 region has 13 residues. Trimming took 3 bases from V and 9 from J, leaving 12 bases between them. In DNA, the CDR3 is TGTGCCAGCAGTTTCCAGGGGTCTGGCACCATATATTTT. Translated: CASSFQGSGTIYF.

The chain carries TRBV28 and TRBJ2-2; D gene ambiguous. Germline assignment: CDR1 MDHEN and CDR2 SYDVKM. The CDR3 has 13 residues. V lost 7 bases, J lost 4 bases, and 10 bases lay in between. CDR3 in amino acids: CASNQRITGELFF. CDR3 bases: TGTGCCAGCAACCAGCGAATCACCGGGGAGCTGTTTTTT.